This paragraph reports one T cell receptor beta chain. The sample is drawn from a study of OX40 agonist ivuxolimab in advanced cancers. Study as a whole: Participants, 82.7% male, averaged roughly 59 years of age, ranging from roughly 20 to 85.

From germline, CDR1 is SGHNT and CDR2 YENEEA. Between the trimmed V and J ends, which lost 3 bases and 2 bases, there was a span of 16 bases. The CDR3 loop spans 16 amino acids. The assay was immunoSEQ multiplex PCR, and TCRdb's table has in-frame clones only and misses some. Of tens of thousands of clones in the sample, about 86% were seen once. The material was CD4+ or CD8+ T cells sorted from blood, obtained in a trial of the OX40 agonist ivuxolimab. The V and J genes are TRBV11-3 and TRBJ2-5, with a weak D call TRBD2 (6 bases). The clonotype was recovered from an adult with an advanced solid tumor such as melanoma, head and neck, liver or kidney cancer. CDR3 in amino acids: CASSFRPGLTQETQYF. In DNA form, the CDR3 reads TGTGCCAGCAGCTTCCGCCCGGGACTGACACAAGAGACCCAGTACTTC. The variable domain in full, with the rest retrieved from reference TRBV11-3 and TRBJ2-5, is EAGVVQSPRYKIIEKKQPVAFWCNPISGHNTLYWYLQNLGQGPELLIRYENEEAVDDSQLPKDRFSAERLKGVDSTLKIQPAELGDSAVYLCASSFRPGLTQETQYFGPGTRLLVL.